Following are 10 T cell receptor beta chains from one sample sequenced in a study of blood T cell repertoires in COVID-19. Sequencing was performed with immunoSEQ multiplex PCR; in TCRdb, only in-frame clones are kept and a portion is missing. The sample has about 220,000 clones; over 75% are singletons. The material sequenced was peripheral blood. These receptors originate from a human donor in a cohort sampled during active COVID-19.

The chain is built from TRBV27 and TRBJ1-5; TRBD1 is a possible D gene (6 bases). The V and J ends lost 11 bases and 0 bases respectively, with 14 bases between them. CDR1 MNHEY and CDR2 SMNVEV come from the germline V gene (reference sequence). CDR3 size: 14 residues. Written as DNA, the CDR3 is TGTGCCTCTAGACGAGGGGGTAGCAATCAGCCCCAGCATTTT. Protein product: CASRRGGSNQPQHF.

This clone was counted between two and nine times. The chain carries TRBV6-2 or TRBV6-3 and TRBJ1-6; D uncertain. Germline CDR1 MNHEY, CDR2 SVGEGT. The germline V and J ends were trimmed by 0 bases and 14 bases, with 11 bases remaining between them. The CDR3 totals 13 residues. The CDR3 sequence is CASSYSSGFTLHF. For the CDR3, the DNA is TGTGCCAGCAGTTACTCAAGCGGGTTCACCCTCCACTTT.

CDR3 protein: CASSFGNTEAFF. The CDR3, as DNA: TGTGCCAGCAGTTTTGGCAACACTGAAGCTTTCTTT. The chain is built from TRBV12-3 or TRBV12-4 and TRBJ1-1; D gene ambiguous. V gave up 3 bases and J gave up 2 bases, with 4 bases separating them. This CDR3 contains 12 residues.

This rearrangement joins TRBV7-9 to TRBJ2-1; 7 nucleotides match TRBD1. The CDR3 covers 13 residues. V trimming: 4 bases; J trimming: 10 bases; junction bases outside the gene matches: 7. Germline V gives CDR1 SEHNR, CDR2 FQNEAQ (reference sequence). The CDR3 bases are TGTGCCAGCAGCTCTGACAGGGCGGTCGAGCAGTTCTTC. This encodes CASSSDRAVEQFF.

The chain joins TRBV29-1 to TRBJ2-2; D unclear. CDR3 length: 10 amino acids. Germline V gives CDR1 SQVTM, CDR2 ANQGSEA. V dropped 5 bases and J dropped 14 bases, with 12 bases sitting between them. As DNA, the CDR3 is TGCAGCGTTCTAAACAGTGGTCTGTTTTTT. It encodes CSVLNSGLFF.

V usage is TRBV4-1 and J usage is TRBJ1-1, with 9 bases aligning to TRBD1. From germline, CDR1 is MGHRA and CDR2 YSYEKL. CDR3 length: 13 amino acids. V shed 6 bases and J 11 bases; nucleotides not matched to a gene: 10. The CDR3 protein is CASRRTGTGHAFF. The CDR3, as DNA: TGCGCCAGCAGAAGAACCGGGACAGGGCACGCTTTCTTT.

The rearrangement links TRBV19 to TRBJ1-2; 7 bases line up with TRBD1. The CDR3 contains 12 residues. Per germline, CDR1 LNHDA and CDR2 SQIVND (reference sequence). The trim removed 5 bases at V and 6 bases at J, leaving 3 bases unmatched. The CDR3, as DNA: TGTGCCAGTAGTGTGACAGGGCATGGCTACACCTTC. This gives the protein CASSVTGHGYTF.

In DNA, the CDR3 is TGTGCCAGCAGTTTATTCCGGACAGGGAACACTGAAGCTTTCTTT. Encoded protein: CASSLFRTGNTEAFF. V usage is TRBV28 and J usage is TRBJ1-1, with 7 bases aligning to TRBD1. This CDR3 has 15 amino acids. Looked up from germline, CDR1 is MDHEN and CDR2 is SYDVKM. The V and J ends lost 1 base and 1 base, in that order; junction bases with no gene match: 3.

The chain links TRBV28 to TRBJ2-7, with a weak D call TRBD2 (5 bases). The V gene lost 8 bases and the J gene lost 5 bases, with 19 bases spanning the gap. From germline, CDR1 is MDHEN and CDR2 SYDVKM. CDR3 size: 14 residues. Written as DNA, the CDR3 is TGTGCCAGCCGTTCTTCCGACATGAGGGACGAGCAGTACTTC. Translation: CASRSSDMRDEQYF.

CDR3 bases: TGCAGCGGCGGGGGGGGCTCTGGAAACACCATATATTTT. This encodes CSGGGGSGNTIYF. This sequence joins TRBV29-1 and TRBJ1-3; D might be TRBD1 (5 bases). The CDR3 is made up of 13 amino acids. V lost 7 bases and J 0 bases, leaving 10 bases between the germline ends. Germline V lookup: CDR1 SQVTM, CDR2 ANQGSEA.